Listed below are T cell receptor beta chains from one sample, sequenced in a study of blood T cell repertoires in COVID-19. Libraries were prepared by immunoSEQ multiplex PCR; TCRdb keeps only in-frame clonotypes and omits some of them. The table records fewer than 200,000 clones, more than 75% of them present only once. The sample consisted of peripheral blood. The source is a woman aged 50 to 60 with active or convalescent COVID-19. The CDR3 runs from the conserved cysteine through the conserved F or W. The order of the fields is D gene, J gene, V gene, clone size, CDR3 protein, CDR3 DNA. A D gene is named only where the DNA matches it firmly. The size field is filled for only some rows; it gives once, few, many or a size class.

>-|TRBJ2-1|TRBV6-5|many
CASSYAGAEQFF
TGTGCCAGCAGTTACGCGGGCGCAGAGCAGTTCTTC
>-|TRBJ2-5|TRBV11-3|once
CASSLEPSQETQYF
TGTGCCAGCAGCTTAGAACCCAGTCAAGAGACCCAGTACTTC
>TRBD2|TRBJ2-7|TRBV27|-
CASSTSGRVYEQYF
TGTGCCAGCTCCACTAGCGGGAGGGTGTACGAGCAGTACTTC
>-|TRBJ1-1|TRBV19|-
CASSHNTNTEAFF
TGTGCCAGTAGTCACAATACGAACACTGAAGCTTTCTTT
>-|TRBJ1-2|TRBV5-1|-
CASSFDQGYGYTF
TGCGCCAGCAGCTTTGATCAGGGTTATGGCTACACCTTC
>-|TRBJ2-1|TRBV7-9|-
CASSLVVTSSYNEQFF
TGTGCCAGCAGCTTAGTGGTTACCAGCTCCTACAATGAGCAGTTCTTC
>TRBD1|TRBJ2-7|TRBV19|-
CASSVDRGGNEQYF
TGTGCCAGTAGTGTGGACAGGGGCGGGAACGAGCAGTACTTC
>TRBD1|TRBJ1-2|TRBV5-6|once
CASSYGQEYGYTF
TGTGCCAGCAGTTATGGACAGGAGTATGGCTACACCTTC
>-|TRBJ2-7|TRBV7-2|medium-sized
CASSLDSTRTYEQYF
TGTGCCAGCAGCTTAGATTCTACTAGAACCTACGAGCAGTACTTC
>TRBD1|TRBJ2-2|TRBV11-2|-
CASSFAQGGGELFF
TGTGCCAGCAGCTTCGCACAGGGGGGCGGGGAGCTGTTTTTT
>-|TRBJ1-2|TRBV29-1|-
CSVELYYGYTF
TGCAGCGTTGAGTTATACTATGGCTACACCTTC
>-|TRBJ2-6|TRBV5-8|-
CASSLIGNSGANVLTF
TGTGCCAGCAGCTTGATCGGGAACTCTGGGGCCAACGTCCTGACTTTC
>-|TRBJ2-7|TRBV20-1|-
CSASGTYEQYF
TGCAGTGCTAGCGGGACCTACGAGCAGTACTTC
>-|TRBJ2-5|TRBV28|-
CASTIQGHPQETQYF
TGTGCCAGCACTATACAGGGCCACCCTCAAGAGACCCAGTACTTC
>-|TRBJ2-7|TRBV4-2|-
CASSQEGLGANEQYF
TGTGCCAGCAGCCAAGAGGGTCTAGGGGCCAACGAGCAGTACTTC
>-|TRBJ1-1|TRBV5-1|-
CASSTLQGEGTEAFF
TGCGCCAGCAGCACGTTACAGGGTGAAGGGACTGAAGCTTTCTTT